The 21 T cell receptor beta chains in this list originate from one sample, sequenced in a study of blood T cell repertoires in COVID-19. Sequencing used immunoSEQ multiplex PCR; TCRdb keeps in-frame clones, though not all of them. The repertoire includes some 200,000 clones, about nine tenths of them detected once, and 2% to 2.5% sits in the top ten. The material sequenced was PBMCs or T cells enriched from blood (not recorded which). Every receptor here comes from a woman in her twenties or thirties who had recovered from COVID-19.

This rearrangement joins TRBV2 to TRBJ1-2; weak D call: TRBD1 (6 bases). The V gene's germline CDR1 is SNHLY and CDR2 FYNNEI. The germline V and J ends were trimmed by 4 bases and 3 bases, with 9 bases remaining between them. The CDR3 spans 13 residues. CDR3 region: CASSGGGDYGYTF. CDR3 nucleotides: TGTGCCAGCAGTGGGGGGGGCGACTATGGCTACACCTTC.

J is TRBJ1-5 and V is TRBV6-5; D remains ambiguous. The length of the CDR3 is 16 residues. Germline loops: CDR1 MNHEY, CDR2 SVGAGI. The germline V and J ends were trimmed by 0 bases and 4 bases, with 13 bases remaining between them. CDR3 region: CASSYSIPRDNQPQHF. For the CDR3, the DNA is TGTGCCAGCAGTTACTCGATTCCGAGGGATAATCAGCCCCAGCATTTT.

V and J are TRBV9 and TRBJ2-5, with 8 positions matching TRBD1. With V trimmed by 0 bases and J by 5 bases, 3 bases remained unmatched. From germline, CDR1 is SGDLS and CDR2 YYNGEE. The CDR3 is made up of 14 amino acids. The CDR3 loop reads CASSVGTGLETQYF. CDR3 DNA: TGTGCCAGCAGCGTAGGGACAGGGCTGGAGACCCAGTACTTC.

V is TRBV6-5 and J is TRBJ2-3; 7 positions agree with TRBD1. The V gene's germline CDR1 is MNHEY and CDR2 SVGAGI. This CDR3 is 15 amino acids long. V gave up 0 bases and J gave up 5 bases; unmatched junction bases: 5. This CDR3 is CASSYSFQGEDTQYF. In DNA form, the CDR3 reads TGTGCCAGCAGTTACTCTTTCCAGGGGGAAGATACGCAGTATTTT.

The chain uses TRBV6-5 and TRBJ1-1, with 9 bases lining up with TRBD1. There are 15 residues in the CDR3. CDR1 MNHEY and CDR2 SVGAGI come from the germline V gene. After removal of 9 bases from V and 0 bases from J, the junction contained 8 bases not matched to a gene. The CDR3 is CASRDRALLNTEAFF. Written as DNA, the CDR3 is TGTGCCAGTAGGGACAGGGCTTTATTGAACACTGAAGCTTTCTTT.

This clone has only one observation. The genes are TRBV19 and TRBJ2-3; tentative D call: TRBD2 (6 bases). Germline CDR1 LNHDA, CDR2 SQIVND (reference sequence). The CDR3 contains 17 residues. V lost 3 bases and J 3 bases, leaving 19 bases between the germline ends. DNA of the CDR3: TGTGCCAGTAGTATCCTCCCCGGGACTCAGAGGACAGATACGCAGTATTTT. This translates into CASSILPGTQRTDTQYF.

This chain uses TRBV5-1 with TRBJ2-3; possible D gene TRBD2, 5 bases. V was shortened by 4 bases and J by 2 bases, with 11 bases between the two germline ends. From germline, CDR1 is SGHRS and CDR2 YFSETQ. The length of the CDR3 is 14 residues. CDR3 sequence reads: CASSHGVPTDTQYF. CDR3 nucleotide sequence: TGCGCCAGCAGCCACGGGGTCCCCACAGATACGCAGTATTTT.

This clone was counted only a few times. The V and J genes are TRBV27 and TRBJ1-5, with D unclear. The CDR3 is 15 amino acids. The germline V and J ends were trimmed by 4 bases and 1 base, with 11 bases remaining between them. Germline CDR1 is MNHEY and CDR2 is SMNVEV (reference sequence). CDR3 bases: TGTGCCAGCAGTTCTTATGGCCTCAGCAATCAGCCCCAGCATTTT. It is translated as CASSSYGLSNQPQHF.

This chain links TRBV15 with TRBJ2-7; D is possibly TRBD1 (5 bases). V was cut by 0 bases and J by 7 bases, with 10 bases left in between. Germline values: CDR1 LNHNV, CDR2 YYDKDF (reference sequence). The CDR3 extends over 13 amino acids. The CDR3 coding sequence is TGTGCCACCAGCAGAGACAGGGTGGGGGAGCAGTACTTC. It specifies CATSRDRVGEQYF.

The sample holds one count of this clone. The V call is TRBV18, the J call TRBJ1-4; 8 bases agree with TRBD1. This CDR3 is 15 amino acids long. CDR1 is KGHSH and CDR2 is LQKENI in the germline V gene. With 0 bases clipped from V and 11 bases from J, the junction kept 8 bases outside the gene matches. The CDR3 protein is CASSPPSGGEGKLFF. DNA of the CDR3: TGTGCCAGCTCACCACCTTCAGGGGGCGAGGGGAAACTGTTTTTT.

This sequence joins TRBV6-5 and TRBJ1-4; 7 bases match TRBD1. The germline CDR1 and CDR2 sequences are MNHEY and SVGAGI. The J segment lost 8 bases and the V segment lost 6 bases, leaving 3 bases of the junction unmatched. This CDR3 is built from 12 residues. The CDR3 reads CASRTGNEKLFF. The CDR3 DNA sequence: TGTGCCAGCAGGACAGGGAACGAAAAACTGTTTTTT.

This chain joins TRBV9 and TRBJ2-1; TRBD2 aligns across 9 bases. Germline V CDR1 and CDR2: SGDLS, YYNGEE. CDR3 length: 15 residues. V dropped 0 bases and J dropped 8; count of bases not matched to a gene: 6. CDR3 sequence (DNA): TGTGCCAGCAGCGTAGCGGGACTAGCCCCGCATGAGCAGTTCTTC. This codes for CASSVAGLAPHEQFF.

This clone turned up a few times. The chain links TRBV6-4 to TRBJ2-6, with TRBD1 matching over 7 bases. CDR3 length: 16 amino acids. V dropped 6 bases and J dropped 0; count of bases not matched to a gene: 5. Germline lookup yields CDR1 MRHNA and CDR2 SNTAGT. The chain's CDR3 is CASSRDSSSGANVLTF. CDR3 DNA sequence: TGTGCCAGCAGCCGGGACAGCAGCTCTGGGGCCAACGTCCTGACTTTC.

The V and J genes are TRBV6-5 and TRBJ1-3, with TRBD1 as a possible D gene (5 bases). CDR3 length equals 16 residues. Trimming shortened V by 4 bases and J by 0 bases, and 13 bases separated the two germline ends. Germline assignment: CDR1 MNHEY and CDR2 SVGAGI. Here the CDR3 reads CASSSKGLRSGNTIYF. In nucleotides, the CDR3 is TGTGCCAGCAGTTCTAAGGGGTTACGCTCTGGAAACACCATATATTTT.

The chain carries TRBV5-1 and TRBJ1-2, with TRBD1 as a possible D gene (6 bases). Germline assignment: CDR1 SGHRS and CDR2 YFSETQ. There are 15 residues in the CDR3. Trimming left V 0 bases short and J 4 bases short, with 13 bases between. The DNA for the CDR3 is TGCGCCAGCAGCTTGGCGGACAGAGAGGGCTATGGCTACACCTTC. Translated, it gives CASSLADREGYGYTF.

The chain links TRBV4-1 to TRBJ1-5; 7 bases agree with TRBD1. The V gene end was trimmed by 3 bases and the J gene end by 6 bases; junction bases not matched to a gene: 8. CDR1 and CDR2 (germline): MGHRA, YSYEKL. The length of the CDR3 is 15 residues. The CDR3, as DNA: TGCGCCAGCAGCCAGGTCGACAGGGCGGCTCAGCCCCAGCATTTT. Amino acid sequence: CASSQVDRAAQPQHF.

The chain links TRBV24-1 to TRBJ1-1, with TRBD1 as a possible D gene (5 bases). The CDR3 is 16 amino acids. CDR1 is KGHDR and CDR2 is SFDVKD in the germline V gene. Trimming took off 2 bases at V and 7 bases at J, with 19 bases between the two ends. The CDR3 loop reads CATSDSNRQLVGEAFF. CDR3 nucleotides: TGTGCCACCAGTGATTCGAATCGACAGCTCGTCGGTGAAGCTTTCTTT.

This clone was detected only once. V is TRBV28 and J is TRBJ2-2, with TRBD2 matching 7 bases. The V gene end was trimmed by 3 bases and the J gene end by 5 bases; junction bases not matched to a gene: 15. The CDR3 is made up of 18 amino acids. Germline V gene data show CDR1 as MDHEN and CDR2 as SYDVKM. The CDR3 loop reads CASSLFRLAVRRTGELFF. CDR3 nucleotides: TGTGCCAGCAGTTTGTTCCGGCTAGCGGTGCGTAGGACCGGGGAGCTGTTTTTT.

This clone was counted a few times. The chain couples TRBV3-1 (or the pseudogene TRBV3-2) to TRBJ1-2; the match to TRBD1 covers 7 bases. CDR1 is LGHDT and CDR2 is YNNKEL in the germline V gene (reference sequence). This CDR3 comprises 17 residues. Unmatched junction bases numbered 11, after V lost 4 bases and J lost 0 bases. CDR3 nucleotides: TGTGCCAGCAGCCCAGGCTCGGGACAGCTTTCTAACTATGGCTACACCTTC. Its translation is CASSPGSGQLSNYGYTF.

In its sample, this clone was seen once. The chain employs TRBV4-3 and TRBJ2-7; 9 bases line up with TRBD2. Germline CDR1 and CDR2: LGHNA and YSLEER. The CDR3 consists of 16 residues. The V gene end was trimmed by 5 bases and the J gene end by 4 bases; junction bases not matched to a gene: 12. CDR3 sequence reads: CASSDIPLAGMYEQYF. Here the CDR3 DNA reads TGCGCCAGCAGCGACATCCCGCTAGCGGGAATGTACGAGCAGTACTTC.

The chain joins TRBV7-2 to TRBJ1-5; 9 bases are shared with TRBD1. Per germline, CDR1 SGHTA and CDR2 FQGNSA. J was trimmed by 5 bases and V by 4 bases; bases with no gene match: 3. The CDR3 has 14 amino acids. This chain's CDR3 is CASSYDRGYQPQHF. DNA for the CDR3: TGTGCCAGCAGCTACGACAGGGGGTATCAGCCCCAGCATTTT.